This TCR beta chain was identified during a study of PD-L1 blockade in urothelial cancer. Background on the study: Patients began atezolizumab, 1,200 mg intravenously every 3 weeks, at some point between 2013 and 2015. At 3 weeks after treatment start (second dose) and again at 6 weeks, blood was analyzed.

CDR3 length equals 18 residues. In germline, CDR1 is LGHNA, CDR2 YSLEER. Losses at the gene ends were 0 bases for V and 1 base for J; bases not matched to a gene: 7. The time point is: peripheral blood 6 weeks after treatment start. The table came from immunoSEQ multiplex PCR; TCRdb's copy has only in-frame clones and leaves some out. The data contain around 100,000 clones, around 93% of them singletons. The origin of this receptor is a man between 60 and 70 years old with urothelial cancer. This sequence joins TRBV4-3 and TRBJ2-1; TRBD2 matches 9 bases. Sequencing used PBMCs, obtained around atezolizumab (anti-PD-L1) treatment. The CDR3 spells CASSQDWRGGISYNEQFF. The CDR3 region has the DNA TGCGCCAGCAGCCAAGATTGGCGGGGGGGCATTTCCTACAATGAGCAGTTCTTC.